Listed below are T cell receptor beta chains from one sample, sequenced in a study of control samples from healthy donors and cancer patients. Clones were sequenced by immunoSEQ multiplex PCR, and TCRdb holds only the in-frame ones, with some missing. Found here are fewer than 200,000 clones, just under 95% of them singletons; the top ten hold roughly 4.3%. Sequenced input: blood. All receptors derive from a woman aged 60 to 75 in good health. Both conserved end residues are part of each CDR3. A D gene is named only where the DNA matches it firmly. The size of a clone is reported for some rows only, either as once, few or many, or as a class for expanded clones.

clone size,D gene,J gene,V gene,CDR3 protein,CDR3 DNA
.,.,TRBJ1-2,TRBV19,CASTPDRSNYGYTF,TGTGCCAGTACCCCAGACAGATCTAACTATGGCTACACCTTC
.,.,TRBJ2-6,TRBV4-2,CASSQGGSSSGANVLTF,TGTGCCAGCAGCCAAGGGGGGTCCAGCTCTGGGGCCAACGTCCTGACTTTC
.,TRBD1,TRBJ2-4,TRBV9,CASSVEGALSKNIQYF,TGTGCCAGCAGCGTAGAGGGGGCTCTATCCAAAAACATTCAGTACTTC
.,.,TRBJ2-7,TRBV3-1/TRBV3-2,CASSQAFEQYF,TGTGCCAGCAGCCAAGCGTTCGAGCAGTACTTC
.,TRBD1,TRBJ1-2,TRBV6-6,CASSYSRGQGIYGYTF,TGTGCCAGCAGTTACTCAAGGGGACAGGGAATCTATGGCTACACCTTC
.,.,TRBJ1-6,TRBV27,CASSVLNSPLHF,TGTGCCAGCAGCGTCCTAAATTCACCCCTCCACTTT
.,TRBD1,TRBJ2-1,TRBV6-6,CASSRDSSYNEQFF,TGTGCCAGCAGCCGGGACAGCTCCTACAATGAGCAGTTCTTC
.,TRBD2,TRBJ2-3,TRBV5-8,CASSLGSRGDTDTQYF,TGTGCCAGCAGCTTGGGGTCCCGGGGGGACACAGATACGCAGTATTTT
.,TRBD1,TRBJ1-2,TRBV6-5,CASSSGQVIANYGYTF,TGTGCCAGCAGTTCGGGACAGGTTATAGCTAACTATGGCTACACCTTC
.,.,TRBJ2-5,TRBV6-1,CASSDFETRGPQYF,TGTGCCAGCAGTGATTTCGAAACACGTGGGCCCCAGTACTTC
medium-sized,TRBD1,TRBJ1-6,TRBV6-4,CASRADGDRAPLHF,TGTGCCAGCAGGGCTGATGGTGACAGGGCCCCCCTCCACTTT
.,.,TRBJ1-1,TRBV11-2,CASSLKDGSMNTEAFF,TGTGCCAGCAGCTTAAAAGACGGGAGTATGAACACTGAAGCTTTCTTT
.,TRBD1,TRBJ1-1,TRBV11-3,CASSSSGTGRTEAFF,TGTGCCAGCAGCTCGTCCGGGACAGGGAGGACTGAAGCTTTCTTT
.,.,TRBJ1-1,TRBV25-1,CASSEAGYTEAFF,TGTGCCAGCAGTGAAGCCGGGTACACTGAAGCTTTCTTT